One sample yielded the 28 T cell receptor beta chains listed below, sequenced in a study of control samples from healthy donors and cancer patients. Data came from immunoSEQ multiplex PCR; TCRdb stores just in-frame clones and leaves some out. The sample lists 15,000 to 20,000 clones, 85% to 90% occurring once. The specimen was PBMCs. The receptors here all came from a man aged 60 to 69 with head and neck cancer.

The chain has TRBV25-1 and TRBJ1-2; weak D call: TRBD1 (6 bases). There are 13 residues in the CDR3. V shed 8 bases and J shed 4 bases, with 14 bases lying between them. Germline loops: CDR1 MGHDK, CDR2 SYGVNS. The chain's CDR3 is CASRPQGTYGYTF. The CDR3 DNA reads as TGTGCCAGCCGACCACAGGGTACCTATGGCTACACCTTC.

The chain employs TRBV11-3 and TRBJ2-1; 7 bases agree with TRBD2. Per germline, CDR1 SGHNT and CDR2 YENEEA. V shed 2 bases, J shed 7 bases, and the junction held 8 bases outside the gene matches. This CDR3 region has 15 residues. CDR3 sequence reads: CASSLRGTGGNEQFF. The DNA of the CDR3 is TGTGCCAGCAGCTTACGGGGGACGGGGGGAAATGAGCAGTTCTTC.

The CDR3 loop is CASSEVLGQGGEKLFF. CDR3 DNA: TGTGCCAGCAGTGAAGTTCTCGGACAGGGTGGCGAAAAACTGTTTTTT. The genes are TRBV6-1 and TRBJ1-4, with TRBD1 matching 8 bases. Germline trimming cut 1 base from V and 8 bases from J; bases unmatched to any gene: 9. The CDR3 spans 16 residues. CDR1 MNHNS and CDR2 SASEGT come from the germline V gene.

This sequence joins TRBV28 and TRBJ1-3; no reliable D call. The CDR3 has 14 amino acids. Trimming left V 8 bases short and J 0 bases short, with 11 bases between. In germline, CDR1 is MDHEN, CDR2 SYDVKM. In DNA form, the CDR3 reads TGTGCCAGCCACAATACGATCTCTGGAAACACCATATATTTT. It yields the protein CASHNTISGNTIYF.

The gene calls are TRBV29-1 and TRBJ2-5; possible D gene TRBD2, 6 bases. V was shortened by 4 bases and J by 5 bases, with 11 bases between the two germline ends. Germline CDR1 and CDR2: SQVTM and ANQGSEA. This CDR3 spans 12 amino acids. The CDR3, as DNA: TGCAGCGTTGTTAGCGGAGGGGAGACCCAGTACTTC. Its translation: CSVVSGGETQYF.

The chain has TRBV3-1 (or the pseudogene TRBV3-2) and TRBJ2-5; D is possibly TRBD1 (5 bases). The V end was cut by 7 bases, the J end by 4 bases, with 25 bases between. There are 17 residues in the CDR3. Germline V lookup: CDR1 LGHDT, CDR2 YNNKEL (reference sequence). The chain's CDR3 is CASTTSRAGLIGETQYF. The CDR3, as DNA: TGTGCCAGCACTACATCAAGGGCAGGGTTAATAGGAGAGACCCAGTACTTC.

V gene TRBV5-1 combines with J gene TRBJ2-2; tentatively, D is TRBD1 (5 bases). Trimming shortened V by 0 bases and J by 1 base, and 7 bases separated the two germline ends. This CDR3 spans 15 amino acids. CDR1 and CDR2 (germline): SGHRS, YFSETQ. CDR3 protein: CASSLDGQNTGELFF. The CDR3 bases are TGCGCCAGCAGCTTGGATGGACAGAACACCGGGGAGCTGTTTTTT.

This sequence joins TRBV28 and TRBJ2-5; D is ambiguous. Germline V gives CDR1 MDHEN, CDR2 SYDVKM. Trimming took off 4 bases at V and 2 bases at J, with 5 bases between the two ends. CDR3 length: 12 amino acids. CDR3 coding DNA: TGTGCCAGCAGTTCCTTTCAAGAGACCCAGTACTTC. Translated: CASSSFQETQYF. Full variable domain (remainder filled in from reference TRBV28 and TRBJ2-5): DVKVTQSSRYLVKRTGEKVFLECVQDMDHENMFWYRQDPGLGLRLIYFSYDVKMKEKGDIPEGYSVSREKKERFSLILESASTNQTSMYLCASSSFQETQYFGPGTRLLVL.

The chain has TRBV10-3 and TRBJ2-5; D could derive from TRBD1 or TRBD2 (7 bases each). The CDR3 has 13 amino acids. The germline CDR1 and CDR2 sequences are ENHRY and SYGVKD. CDR3 protein: CAVGGDSQETQYF. The CDR3 DNA reads TGTGCAGTGGGAGGGGACAGCCAAGAGACCCAGTACTTC.

The V and J genes are TRBV5-1 and TRBJ1-1; 8 nucleotides align to TRBD1. CDR1 SGHRS and CDR2 YFSETQ come from the germline V gene. The CDR3 consists of 14 residues. V shed 4 bases, J shed 2 bases, and the junction held 4 bases outside the gene matches. The CDR3 DNA follows: TGCGCCAGCAGCAGTGGACAGGGTAACACTGAAGCTTTCTTT. Its translation: CASSSGQGNTEAFF.

The chain employs TRBV6-5 and TRBJ1-5; D gene ambiguous. The CDR3 contains 13 residues. Germline CDR1 MNHEY, CDR2 SVGAGI. The ends were cut back, 4 bases at V and 3 bases at J, with 7 bases in the middle. As DNA, the CDR3 is TGTGCCAGCAGTTTGTCAGACAATCAGCCCCAGCATTTT. This codes for CASSLSDNQPQHF.

This clone was seen a single time. The V call is TRBV7-9, the J call TRBJ1-1; TRBD1 aligns across 10 bases. The CDR3 covers 16 residues. Germline values: CDR1 SEHNR, CDR2 FQNEAQ (reference sequence). J was trimmed by 0 bases and V by 7 bases; bases with no gene match: 8. The CDR3 bases are TGTGCCAGCATCCTGACAGGGACAGGGGTGAACACTGAAGCTTTCTTT. This encodes CASILTGTGVNTEAFF.

The chain couples TRBV2 to TRBJ1-3; weak D call: TRBD1 (6 bases). Germline V CDR1 and CDR2: SNHLY, FYNNEI. Deletions cut 9 bases from V and 0 bases from J, with 6 bases between. The CDR3 contains 12 residues. Here the CDR3 reads CARTGSGNTIYF. In DNA form, the CDR3 reads TGTGCCAGGACAGGCTCTGGAAACACCATATATTTT.

V usage is TRBV27 and J usage is TRBJ2-1, with TRBD2 identical over 9 bases. Germline V CDR1 and CDR2: MNHEY, SMNVEV (reference sequence). CDR3 size: 14 residues. Trimming cost V 3 bases and J 8 bases; bases outside gene matches: 5. CDR3: CASSFDSGGDEQFF. The CDR3 nucleotides are TGTGCCAGCAGTTTTGATAGCGGGGGTGATGAGCAGTTCTTC.

J is TRBJ2-7 and V is TRBV6-1; weak D call: TRBD2 (5 bases). Germline assignment: CDR1 MNHNS and CDR2 SASEGT. Trimming took 5 bases from V and 7 from J, leaving 12 bases between them. CDR3 length: 12 residues. The CDR3, as DNA: TGTGCCAGCAGTAGCGGCTTTTCGGAGCAGTACTTC. Encoded protein: CASSSGFSEQYF.

J is TRBJ1-2 and V is TRBV7-2; D is unresolved. Looked up from germline, CDR1 is SGHTA and CDR2 is FQGNSA. Trimming pared 3 bases from V and 3 bases from J, leaving 11 bases between. CDR3 size: 14 residues. The CDR3 protein is CASSFLEADYGYTF. The CDR3 bases are TGTGCCAGCAGCTTTTTAGAAGCGGACTATGGCTACACCTTC.

As DNA, the CDR3 is TGTGCCACGGCGGCCGGGCCCGAGCAGTACTTC. Translation gives CATAAGPEQYF. The chain couples TRBV12-3 or TRBV12-4 to TRBJ2-7; unclear D gene. V dropped 10 bases and J dropped 6 bases, with 13 bases sitting between them. This CDR3 contains 11 residues.

This chain joins TRBV4-2 and TRBJ2-5, with 9 bases fitting TRBD2. Germline CDR1 and CDR2: LGHNA and YNFKEQ. The trim removed 3 bases at V and 5 bases at J, leaving 13 bases unmatched. The CDR3 covers 17 residues. CDR3 sequence reads: CASSHGAAGGLGETQYF. The CDR3 DNA reads as TGTGCCAGCAGCCACGGGGCTGCGGGGGGGCTAGGGGAGACCCAGTACTTC.

This clone was recorded only once. The V and J genes are TRBV3-1 (or the pseudogene TRBV3-2) and TRBJ2-7; 8 bases are a match to TRBD1. There are 14 residues in the CDR3. Trimming at V came to 1 base and at J to 4 bases, leaving 3 bases not matched to a gene. The germline V gene encodes CDR1 LGHDT and CDR2 YNNKEL (reference sequence). The CDR3 spells CASSQGQGIYEQYF. The CDR3 DNA follows: TGTGCCAGCAGCCAAGGACAGGGGATTTACGAGCAGTACTTC.

This clone was counted once. The rearrangement uses TRBV4-2 and TRBJ2-7; D is undetermined. The CDR3 contains 14 residues. Trimming stripped 0 bases from V and 2 bases from J, with 8 bases between. Germline-derived CDR1 and CDR2 are LGHNA and YNFKEQ. This CDR3 reads CASSQEVVTYEQYF. CDR3 DNA sequence: TGTGCCAGCAGCCAAGAGGTAGTAACCTACGAGCAGTACTTC.

V and J are TRBV2 and TRBJ1-5; D is perhaps TRBD1 (5 bases). This CDR3 region has 14 residues. V gave up 3 bases and J gave up 9 bases, with 15 bases separating them. Germline values: CDR1 SNHLY, CDR2 FYNNEI. This chain's CDR3 is CASSDGQGFAPQHF. CDR3 nucleotide sequence: TGTGCCAGCAGTGATGGGCAGGGCTTCGCGCCCCAGCATTTT.

The rearrangement uses TRBV4-2 and TRBJ1-5; TRBD1 aligns across 8 bases. Germline CDR1 reads LGHNA; CDR2 reads YNFKEQ. This CDR3 has 16 residues. V was pared by 0 bases and J by 6 bases, with 7 bases of the junction left unmatched. CDR3 amino acids: CASSQEDAGGGQPQHF. CDR3 sequence (DNA): TGTGCCAGCAGCCAAGAGGATGCAGGGGGCGGTCAGCCCCAGCATTTT.

There are a few counts of this clone. J is TRBJ1-4 and V is TRBV7-9; 9 nucleotides align to TRBD1. This CDR3 comprises 14 residues. CDR1 and CDR2 from the germline V gene are SEHNR and FQNEAQ (reference sequence). The V gene end was trimmed by 6 bases and the J gene end by 6 bases; junction bases not matched to a gene: 5. CDR3 in DNA: TGTGCCAGCAGGAGACGGGACAGGGATGAAAAACTGTTTTTT. It translates to CASRRRDRDEKLFF. Looking up the rest from reference TRBV7-9 and TRBJ1-4 gives the full variable domain: DTGVSQNPRHKITKRGQNVTFRCDPISEHNRLYWYRQTLGQGPEFLTYFQNEAQLEKSRLLSDRFSAERPKGSFSTLEIQRTEQGDSAMYLCASRRRDRDEKLFFGSGTQLSVL.

The chain carries TRBV19 and TRBJ2-7; no firm D call. Germline CDR1 reads LNHDA; CDR2 reads SQIVND (reference sequence). V was clipped by 8 bases and J by 8 bases, with 13 bases between them. The length of the CDR3 is 11 residues. The CDR3 DNA sequence: TGTGCCAGTGGGTGGGGATCTAAGCAGTACTTC. Its protein is CASGWGSKQYF.

The chain recombines TRBV19 with TRBJ2-2; D is ambiguous. The CDR3 totals 13 residues. CDR1 and CDR2 from the germline V gene are LNHDA and SQIVND (reference sequence). Trimming took off 3 bases at V and 8 bases at J, with 10 bases between the two ends. For the CDR3, the DNA is TGTGCCAGTAGTATGAGCTTCGGGGGGGAGCTGTTTTTT. It specifies CASSMSFGGELFF. The full variable domain, in which reference TRBV19 and TRBJ2-2 provide the parts outside the CDR3, is DGGITQSPKYLFRKEGQNVTLSCEQNLNHDAMYWYRQDPGQGLRLIYYSQIVNDFQKGDIAEGYSVSREKKESFPLTVTSAQKNPTAFYLCASSMSFGGELFFGEGSRLTVL.

This sequence joins TRBV6-5 and TRBJ2-3; D is undetermined. This CDR3 region has 14 residues. Trimming cost V 2 bases and J 4 bases, with 10 bases left between them. CDR1 is MNHEY, CDR2 SVGAGI, per germline. CDR3 in amino acids: CASSYGDRADTQYF. CDR3 nucleotides: TGTGCCAGCAGTTACGGTGATCGGGCAGATACGCAGTATTTT.

The chain employs TRBV5-1 and TRBJ1-2, with unresolved D. V was cut by 3 bases and J by 8 bases, with 17 bases left in between. CDR1 and CDR2 from the germline V gene are SGHRS and YFSETQ. The CDR3 totals 14 residues. The CDR3: CASSSPDKLRGYTF. The CDR3 nucleotides read TGCGCCAGCAGCTCCCCCGACAAGCTGCGGGGCTACACCTTC.

This chain uses TRBV5-1 with TRBJ2-2; D gene uncertain. Germline lookup yields CDR1 SGHRS and CDR2 YFSETQ. Trimming left V 4 bases short and J 6 bases short, with 19 bases between. The CDR3 is made up of 16 amino acids. The CDR3 coding sequence is TGCGCCAGCAGCCCTACCCCCGGTGGGGAATCCGGGGAGCTGTTTTTT. Its translation is CASSPTPGGESGELFF.